A selection of T cell receptor beta chains follows, all from one sample in a study of blood T cell repertoires in COVID-19. Sequencing used immunoSEQ multiplex PCR; TCRdb keeps in-frame clones, though not all of them. The repertoire holds 260,000 or so clones, with around 89% as singletons. The material sequenced was PBMCs or T cells enriched from blood (not recorded which). These TCRs come from a middle-aged woman with acute COVID-19. Each CDR3 is given with its conserved first and last residue. D genes are given only for firm matches. Rows give clone size only sometimes, using once, few, many, or a class for an expanded clone.

d_gene | j_gene | abundance | v_gene | CDR3nt | CDR3aa
TRBD2 | TRBJ2-7 | NA | TRBV6-6 | TGTGCCAGCATCCATAGCGGGAGGGCCAGCTACGAGCAGTACTTC | CASIHSGRASYEQYF
TRBD1 | TRBJ1-2 | NA | TRBV10-3 | TGTGCCATCAGTGAGTCCTCGGGGGGACAGGGGGCTTCGAGAGGCTACACCTTC | CAISESSGGQGASRGYTF
TRBD2 | TRBJ2-3 | NA | TRBV11-3 | TGTGCCAGCCGGCGGGAGCGAGCTAGCACAGATACGCAGTATTTT | CASRRERASTDTQYF
NA | TRBJ1-6 | NA | TRBV3-1/TRBV3-2 | TGTGCCAGCAGCCAAGATGCAGGGAGGTTACCCCTCCACTTT | CASSQDAGRLPLHF
TRBD1 | TRBJ1-1 | NA | TRBV18 | TGTGCCAGCTCACCACTAGGGGGCGCCGATATGAACACTGAAGCTTTCTTT | CASSPLGGADMNTEAFF
TRBD1 | TRBJ1-5 | NA | TRBV29-1 | TGCAGCGTCCTGACAGGGGGGAATCAGCCCCAGCATTTT | CSVLTGGNQPQHF
NA | TRBJ2-3 | NA | TRBV5-1 | TGCGCCAGCAGCTACAGGGGGGGAACAGATACGCAGTATTTT | CASSYRGGTDTQYF
NA | TRBJ1-1 | NA | TRBV11-2 | TGTGCCAGCAGCCCCCAGGAGGCTGAAGCTTTCTTT | CASSPQEAEAFF
NA | TRBJ1-2 | once | TRBV18 | TGTGCCAGCTCACCCATAAGGCAGCCAGGCAGCTATGGCTACACCTTC | CASSPIRQPGSYGYTF
TRBD1 | TRBJ1-2 | few | TRBV7-9 | TGTGCCGGACGGGATGCTAGGACAGGGGGCGTTAATGGCTACACCTTC | CAGRDARTGGVNGYTF
NA | TRBJ2-5 | NA | TRBV11-2 | TGTGCCAGCAGCTTACAGGGGGAGACCCAGTACTTC | CASSLQGETQYF
NA | TRBJ2-7 | NA | TRBV28 | TGTGCCAGCAGTCCGACAGGTACCCCCGCCTACGAGCAGTACTTC | CASSPTGTPAYEQYF
TRBD2 | TRBJ2-1 | NA | TRBV9 | TGTGCCAGCAGCGCCTGGACTAGCGGGAGGGCCTACAATGAGCAGTTCTTC | CASSAWTSGRAYNEQFF
TRBD2 | TRBJ2-7 | NA | TRBV5-1 | TGCGCCAGCAGCACGAGAAGCCAGGGGGTAGCGGGAGTAGCATATGACGAGCAGTACTTC | CASSTRSQGVAGVAYDEQYF
TRBD1 | TRBJ1-3 | NA | TRBV7-9 | TGTGCCAGCAGGGGACGAGAGACAGGGGACTCTGGAAACACCATATATTTT | CASRGRETGDSGNTIYF
TRBD1 | TRBJ1-2 | NA | TRBV19 | TGTGCCAGTAGCGGACAGGGGGACGGCTACACCTTC | CASSGQGDGYTF
NA | TRBJ1-2 | NA | TRBV27 | TGTGCCAGCAGCTCCGGGGGAGACTATGGCTACACCTTC | CASSSGGDYGYTF
TRBD2 | TRBJ2-1 | NA | TRBV9 | TGTGCCAGCAGCGCAGGGACTAGCGGGAGCTCCCATGAGCAGTTCTTC | CASSAGTSGSSHEQFF
NA | TRBJ1-2 | NA | TRBV3-1/TRBV3-2 | TGTGCCAGCAGCTCCCCGGGAAGGGGCTACACCTTC | CASSSPGRGYTF
TRBD1 | TRBJ1-1 | NA | TRBV25-1 | TGTGCCAGCATGACAGGGTTTGAAGCTTTCTTT | CASMTGFEAFF
NA | TRBJ2-1 | NA | TRBV5-3 | TGTGCCAGAAGCCTCAGGGGCGGGAGTAGGGGCAATGAGCAGTTCTTC | CARSLRGGSRGNEQFF
TRBD1 | TRBJ1-4 | once | TRBV28 | TGTGCCAGCAGCTTGGACAGGCAAGCAACTAATGAAAAACTGTTTTTT | CASSLDRQATNEKLFF
TRBD1 | TRBJ1-2 | NA | TRBV5-4 | TGTGCCAGCAGCCGGGACAGTTATGGCTACACCTTC | CASSRDSYGYTF
TRBD1 | TRBJ2-1 | NA | TRBV10-1 | TGCGCCAGCAGTCCCCACGACAGGGTTTACAATGAGCAGTTCTTC | CASSPHDRVYNEQFF
TRBD1 | TRBJ2-2 | NA | TRBV5-1 | TGCGCCAGCAGCTTGGCAGGAACTACAGGGGTCGGCACCGGGGAGCTGTTTTTT | CASSLAGTTGVGTGELFF
NA | TRBJ1-6 | NA | TRBV7-2 | TGTGCCAGCAGCTTACAAGGCAGGGCTTCACCCCTCCACTTT | CASSLQGRASPLHF
NA | TRBJ2-5 | NA | TRBV6-5 | TGTGCCAGCAGGTCAAAGACAGTGGTCGAGACCCAGTACTTC | CASRSKTVVETQYF
TRBD1 | TRBJ1-5 | NA | TRBV3-1/TRBV3-2 | TGTGCCAGCAGCCAAGACTACGGACAGGGCAATCAGCCCCAGCATTTT | CASSQDYGQGNQPQHF
TRBD1 | TRBJ1-2 | NA | TRBV27 | TGTGCCAGCAGTACGAGAACGGAGACAGGGAATAACTATGGCTACACCTTC | CASSTRTETGNNYGYTF
NA | TRBJ2-1 | NA | TRBV30 | TGTGCCTGGAGTGACCCTTACAGCCAGTTCTTC | CAWSDPYSQFF
NA | TRBJ2-5 | NA | TRBV5-1 | TGCGCCAGCAGCTTGGGTGACTTTGGAGAGACCCAGTACTTC | CASSLGDFGETQYF
NA | TRBJ1-1 | NA | TRBV9 | TGTGCCAGCAGCAACAGGGTAGGCACTGAAGCTTTCTTT | CASSNRVGTEAFF
TRBD2 | TRBJ2-5 | NA | TRBV3-1/TRBV3-2 | TGTGCCAGCAGCCAACAACTAGCGGGCCAAGAGACCCAGTACTTC | CASSQQLAGQETQYF
TRBD1 | TRBJ1-5 | once | TRBV19 | TGTGCCAGTATTCCGGACAGGGGAAGGGCCAATCAGCCCCAGCATTTT | CASIPDRGRANQPQHF
NA | TRBJ2-3 | NA | TRBV29-1 | TGCAGCGTTGAAACACAGGGAGATACGCAGTATTTT | CSVETQGDTQYF